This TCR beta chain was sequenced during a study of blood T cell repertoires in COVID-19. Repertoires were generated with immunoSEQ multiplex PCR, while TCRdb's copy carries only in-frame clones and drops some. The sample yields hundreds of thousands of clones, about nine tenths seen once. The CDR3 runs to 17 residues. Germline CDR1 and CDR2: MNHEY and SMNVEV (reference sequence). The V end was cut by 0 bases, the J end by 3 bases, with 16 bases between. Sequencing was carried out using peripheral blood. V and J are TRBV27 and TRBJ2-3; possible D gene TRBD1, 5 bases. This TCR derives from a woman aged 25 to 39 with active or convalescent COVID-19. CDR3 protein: CASSLSLGRNGTDTQYF. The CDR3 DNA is TGTGCCAGCAGTTTATCTTTGGGGCGCAATGGAACAGATACGCAGTATTTT.